Below, 5 T cell receptor beta chains from the same sample are listed, as sequenced in a study of T-cell reconstitution after alpha-beta-depleted transplantation in children. As it was prepared, the TCRbeta library received unique molecular identifiers. TCRdb reprocessed the PCR reads via MiXCR and lists one record per CDR3 protein. The table includes around 100,000 distinct CDR3 sequences, about 6% detected once. The sample here was PBMCs, mostly from graft donor cells, taken 60 days after TCRalphabeta/CD19-depleted stem cell transplant. The receptor source for this set is a female patient aged 2 to 10 who had a stem cell transplant for Fanconi anemia, so the T cells may come from the graft donor.

The chain couples TRBV7-2 to TRBJ2-7; 8 bases agree with TRBD1. The V gene end was trimmed by 3 bases and the J gene end by 2 bases; junction bases not matched to a gene: 9. Germline assignment: CDR1 SGHTA and CDR2 FQGNSA. The CDR3 is 16 residues long. This CDR3 reads CASSFGQGRGPYEQYF. The CDR3, as DNA: TGTGCCAGCAGCTTTGGACAGGGCAGGGGCCCCTACGAGCAGTACTTC. The full variable domain, rest sourced from reference TRBV7-2 and TRBJ2-7, is GAGVSQSPSNKVTEKGKDVELRCDPISGHTALYWYRQSLGQGLEFLIYFQGNSAPDKSGLPSDRFSAERTGGSVSTLTIQRTQQEDSAVYLCASSFGQGRGPYEQYFGPGTRLTVT.

Ten or more counts support this clonotype. The V and J genes are TRBV5-1 and TRBJ2-1; 13 bases fit TRBD2. V shed 0 bases, J shed 5 bases, and the junction held 11 bases outside the gene matches. Germline V gene sequence: CDR1 SGHRS, CDR2 YFSETQ. The CDR3 runs to 19 residues. CDR3 loop: CASSLAGDRGLAGHNEQFF. The CDR3 bases are TGCGCCAGCAGCTTGGCGGGGGACAGGGGACTAGCGGGACACAATGAGCAGTTCTTC. Full variable domain (rest looked up from reference TRBV5-1 and TRBJ2-1): KAGVTQTPRYLIKTRGQQVTLSCSPISGHRSVSWYQQTPGQGLQFLFEYFSETQRNKGNFPGRFSGRQFSNSRSEMNVSTLELGDSALYLCASSLAGDRGLAGHNEQFFGPGTRLTVL.

This clonotype has only a few counts. This chain uses TRBV24-1 with TRBJ2-7, with D possibly matching TRBD2 (5 bases). Trimming pared 3 bases from V and 3 bases from J, leaving 5 bases between. CDR1 and CDR2 (germline): KGHDR, SFDVKD. The CDR3 covers 12 residues. The chain's CDR3 is CATSDRDYEQYF. Here the CDR3 DNA reads TGTGCCACCAGTGATCGGGACTACGAGCAGTACTTC.

The chain has TRBV30 and TRBJ2-1; D unclear. The CDR3 sequence is 11 residues long. Germline lookup yields CDR1 GTSNPN and CDR2 SVGIG (reference sequence). The V end lost 2 bases, the J end lost 6 bases, and 5 bases lay between the germline ends. CDR3 nucleotides: TGTGCCTGGAGTCGGCCCAATGAGCAGTTCTTC. Translated, it gives CAWSRPNEQFF.

This clonotype was picked up many times. CDR3 loop: CASTRSAYPIYF. CDR3 DNA sequence: TGTGCCAGCACCAGGTCGGCTTATCCCATATATTTT. The chain is built from TRBV2 and TRBJ1-3; no clear D gene. The CDR3 has 12 amino acids. V was cut by 7 bases and J by 11 bases, with 15 bases left in between. The germline V gene encodes CDR1 SNHLY and CDR2 FYNNEI.